This TCR beta chain stems from a study of T-cell reconstitution after alpha-beta-depleted transplantation in children. Whole-study results and caveats: Roughly two months post-transplant, alpha-beta T cells reportedly originated from several hundred graft clones that had expanded. T-cell counts and diversity at one year post-transplant came mainly from newly produced T cells.

This CDR3 comprises 15 residues. The V gene end was trimmed by 2 bases and the J gene end by 3 bases; junction bases not matched to a gene: 1. Germline assignment: CDR1 WSHSY and CDR2 SAAADI. This clonotype came up a few times. Its antigen is currently unknown. Construction of the TCRbeta library involved unique molecular identifiers. TCRdb passed the PCR reads through MiXCR, listing each CDR3 protein once. The sample lists hundreds of thousands of distinct CDR3 sequences, roughly 16% seen once, with just under 5% in the top ten. This receptor was taken from a male patient aged 10-17 years who had a stem cell transplant for acute lymphoblastic leukemia, so the T cells may come from the graft donor. This specimen consisted of PBMCs, mostly from graft donor cells, obtained 360 days after TCRalphabeta/CD19-depleted stem cell transplant. The chain couples TRBV10-2 to TRBJ1-2, with 12 bases lining up with TRBD1. The CDR3 reads CASSEGTGGHYGYTF. The CDR3 nucleotides are TGCGCCAGCAGTGAGGGGACAGGGGGCCACTATGGCTACACCTTC.